This T cell receptor beta chain was captured by sequencing in a study of cytomegalovirus exposure and HLA in healthy donors. Study-wide results and limits: Some TCR beta chains (164 of them) were listed as cytomegalovirus-associated. A missense variant in DCLRE1C was later tied to TCR beta V- and J-gene trimming. Follow-up analysis seemed to connect common viral pathogens with several of the most significant clusters identified.

Germline V lookup: CDR1 SGHDT, CDR2 YYEEEE. The CDR3 covers 14 residues. V was clipped by 0 bases and J by 2 bases, with 9 bases between them. It was with 60 Vbeta and 13 Jbeta primers that the PCR ran. Assay used: immunoSEQ multiplex PCR; TCRdb lists only in-frame clones, some missing. The sample holds tens of thousands of clones, roughly 74% seen once. This clone was detected a few times. The antigen is not known. This receptor was identified in a man aged 40-49 years in good health and CMV-seropositive. The sample was PBMCs. The chain is built from TRBV5-6 and TRBJ2-7; D remains unclear. CDR3 region: CASSLVNVPYEQYF. The CDR3 DNA is TGTGCCAGCAGCTTGGTAAATGTTCCCTACGAGCAGTACTTC.